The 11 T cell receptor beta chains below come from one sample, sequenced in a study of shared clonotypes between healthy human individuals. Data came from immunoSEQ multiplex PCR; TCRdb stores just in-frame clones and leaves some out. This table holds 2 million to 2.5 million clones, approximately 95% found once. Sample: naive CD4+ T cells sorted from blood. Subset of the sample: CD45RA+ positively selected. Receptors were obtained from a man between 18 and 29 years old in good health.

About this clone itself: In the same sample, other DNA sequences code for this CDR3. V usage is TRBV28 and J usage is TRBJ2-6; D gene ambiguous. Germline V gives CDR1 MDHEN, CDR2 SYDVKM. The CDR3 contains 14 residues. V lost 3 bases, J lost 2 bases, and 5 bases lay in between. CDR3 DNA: TGTGCCAGCAGTTTGCTCGCTGGGGCCAACGTCCTGACTTTC. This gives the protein CASSLLAGANVLTF.

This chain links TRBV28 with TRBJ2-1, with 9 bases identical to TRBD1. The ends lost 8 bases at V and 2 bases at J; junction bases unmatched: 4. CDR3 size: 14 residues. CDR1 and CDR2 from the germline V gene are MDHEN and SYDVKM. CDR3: CASSRDRAYNEQFF. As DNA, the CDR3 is TGTGCCAGCTCTCGGGACAGGGCCTACAATGAGCAGTTCTTC.

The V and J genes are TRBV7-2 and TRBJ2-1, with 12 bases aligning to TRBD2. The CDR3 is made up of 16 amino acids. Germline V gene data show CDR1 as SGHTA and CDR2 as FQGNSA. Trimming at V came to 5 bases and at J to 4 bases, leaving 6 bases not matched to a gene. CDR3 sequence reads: CASSPPGTSGYNEQFF. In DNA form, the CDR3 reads TGTGCCAGCAGCCCCCCCGGGACTAGCGGGTACAATGAGCAGTTCTTC. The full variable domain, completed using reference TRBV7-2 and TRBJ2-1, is GAGVSQSPSNKVTEKGKDVELRCDPISGHTALYWYRQSLGQGLEFLIYFQGNSAPDKSGLPSDRFSAERTGGSVSTLTIQRTQQEDSAVYLCASSPPGTSGYNEQFFGPGTRLTVL.

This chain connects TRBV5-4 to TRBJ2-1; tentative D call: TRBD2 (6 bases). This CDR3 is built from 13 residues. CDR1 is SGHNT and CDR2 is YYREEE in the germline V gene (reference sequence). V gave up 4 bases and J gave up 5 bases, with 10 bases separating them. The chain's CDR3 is CASSDPGDNEQFF. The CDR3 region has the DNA TGTGCCAGCAGCGACCCGGGGGACAATGAGCAGTTCTTC.

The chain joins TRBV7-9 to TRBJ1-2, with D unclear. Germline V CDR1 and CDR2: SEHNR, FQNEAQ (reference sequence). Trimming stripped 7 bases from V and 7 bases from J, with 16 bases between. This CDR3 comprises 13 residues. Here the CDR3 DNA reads TGTGCCAGCACCCACCCCAGTGGAGTTGGCTACACCTTC. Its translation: CASTHPSGVGYTF.

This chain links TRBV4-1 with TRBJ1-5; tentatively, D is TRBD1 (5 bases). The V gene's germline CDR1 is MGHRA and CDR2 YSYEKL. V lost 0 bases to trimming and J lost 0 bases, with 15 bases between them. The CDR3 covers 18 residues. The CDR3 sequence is CASSQDGQGSLSNQPQHF. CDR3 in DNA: TGCGCCAGCAGCCAAGACGGTCAGGGCTCCCTTAGCAATCAGCCCCAGCATTTT.

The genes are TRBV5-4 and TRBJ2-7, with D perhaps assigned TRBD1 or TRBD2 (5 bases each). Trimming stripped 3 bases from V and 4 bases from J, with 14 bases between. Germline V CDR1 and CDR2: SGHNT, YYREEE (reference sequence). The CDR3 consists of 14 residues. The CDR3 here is CASSSVTGLYEQYF. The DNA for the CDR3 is TGTGCCAGCAGCTCGGTGACGGGGCTTTACGAGCAGTACTTC. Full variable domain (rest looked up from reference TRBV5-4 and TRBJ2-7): ETGVTQSPTHLIKTRGQQVTLRCSSQSGHNTVSWYQQALGQGPQFIFQYYREEENGRGNFPPRFSGLQFPNYSSELNVNALELDDSALYLCASSSVTGLYEQYFGPGTRLTVT.

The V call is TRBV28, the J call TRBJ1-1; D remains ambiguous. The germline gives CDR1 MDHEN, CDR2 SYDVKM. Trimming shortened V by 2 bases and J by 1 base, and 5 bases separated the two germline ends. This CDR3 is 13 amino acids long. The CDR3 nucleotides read TGTGCCAGCAGTTTAACCCCGAACACTGAAGCTTTCTTT. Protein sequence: CASSLTPNTEAFF.

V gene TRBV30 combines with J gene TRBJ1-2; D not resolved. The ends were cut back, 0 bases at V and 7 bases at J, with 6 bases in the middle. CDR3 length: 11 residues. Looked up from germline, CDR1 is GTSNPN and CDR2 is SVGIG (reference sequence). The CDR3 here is CAWSVRVGYTF. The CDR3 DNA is TGTGCCTGGAGTGTCCGGGTTGGCTACACCTTC.

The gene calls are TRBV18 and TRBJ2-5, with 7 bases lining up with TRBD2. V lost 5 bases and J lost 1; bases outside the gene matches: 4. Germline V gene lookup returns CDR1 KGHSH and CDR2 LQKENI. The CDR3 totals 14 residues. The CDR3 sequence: CASSTWGGQETQYF. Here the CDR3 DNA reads TGTGCCAGCTCAACATGGGGGGGCCAAGAGACCCAGTACTTC.

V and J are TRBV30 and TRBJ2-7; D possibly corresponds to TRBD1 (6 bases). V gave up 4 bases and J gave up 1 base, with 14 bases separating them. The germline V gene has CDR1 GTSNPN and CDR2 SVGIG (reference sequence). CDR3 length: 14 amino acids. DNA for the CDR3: TGTGCCTGGAAGTCAACAGGGAAGTCCTACGAGCAGTACTTC. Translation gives CAWKSTGKSYEQYF.